The 31 T cell receptor beta chains given below trace back to one sample, sequenced in a study of cytomegalovirus exposure and HLA in healthy donors. PCR involved 60 Vbeta and 13 Jbeta primers. This table comes from immunoSEQ multiplex PCR, and its TCRdb copy is limited to in-frame clones, with some not included. This table lists around 70,000 clones. The sample comprised PBMCs. These receptors came from a boy between 10 and 17 years old in good health and CMV-seronegative.

The chain joins TRBV6-1 to TRBJ2-3; TRBD2 matches 7 bases. The trim removed 2 bases at V and 0 bases at J, leaving 2 bases unmatched. Per the germline V gene, CDR1 is MNHNS and CDR2 is SASEGT. This CDR3 region has 15 residues. CDR3: CASSELAVSTDTQYF. CDR3 sequence (DNA): TGTGCCAGCAGTGAACTAGCGGTTAGCACAGATACGCAGTATTTT.

Here the CDR3 reads CASSWTITGELFF. In nucleotides, the CDR3 is TGTGCCAGCAGCTGGACTATAACCGGGGAGCTGTTTTTT. The genes are TRBV11-1 and TRBJ2-2; D may be TRBD2 (6 bases). Germline values: CDR1 SGHAT, CDR2 FQDESV (reference sequence). This CDR3 is built from 13 residues. Trimming shortened V by 4 bases and J by 5 bases, and 8 bases separated the two germline ends.

V gene TRBV9 combines with J gene TRBJ2-2, with a weak D call TRBD2 (5 bases). This CDR3 is built from 12 residues. The V gene's germline CDR1 is SGDLS and CDR2 YYNGEE. The ends were cut back, 3 bases at V and 6 bases at J, with 6 bases in the middle. The CDR3 region is CASSEGAGELFF. CDR3 coding DNA: TGTGCCAGCAGCGAGGGAGCCGGGGAGCTGTTTTTT.

The V gene is TRBV7-2, the J gene TRBJ2-3; D remains ambiguous. Trimming left V 1 base short and J 3 bases short, with 17 bases between. The CDR3 has 17 residues. Per the germline V gene, CDR1 is SGHTA and CDR2 is FQGNSA. The CDR3 protein is CASSLVPDFIRTDTQYF. The CDR3 DNA reads TGTGCCAGCAGCTTAGTTCCCGACTTTATTAGGACAGATACGCAGTATTTT.

The chain employs TRBV29-1 and TRBJ2-7, with TRBD1 matching 7 bases. The ends lost 2 bases at V and 3 bases at J; junction bases unmatched: 4. Germline loops: CDR1 SQVTM, CDR2 ANQGSEA. CDR3 size: 13 residues. The CDR3 is CSVEMGQYYEQYF. In DNA, the CDR3 is TGCAGCGTTGAAATGGGACAGTACTACGAGCAGTACTTC.

The genes are TRBV4-1 and TRBJ2-7; D is possibly TRBD2 (6 bases). Trimming took 5 bases from V and 0 from J, leaving 8 bases between them. The CDR3 is made up of 13 amino acids. Looked up from germline, CDR1 is MGHRA and CDR2 is YSYEKL. CDR3 amino acids: CASSISGSYEQYF. DNA of the CDR3: TGCGCCAGCAGCATTAGCGGCTCCTACGAGCAGTACTTC.

The V call is TRBV6-6, the J call TRBJ2-7, with 13 bases fitting TRBD2. With 6 bases clipped from V and 2 bases from J, the junction kept 4 bases outside the gene matches. The CDR3 loop spans 15 amino acids. Per germline, CDR1 MNHNY and CDR2 SVGAGI (reference sequence). The CDR3 sequence is CASSQGLAGTYEQYF. In DNA form, the CDR3 reads TGTGCCAGCAGCCAGGGACTAGCGGGGACCTACGAGCAGTACTTC.

The chain has TRBV25-1 and TRBJ2-2; no reliable D call. From germline, CDR1 is MGHDK and CDR2 SYGVNS. This CDR3 region has 15 residues. The V gene lost 1 base and the J gene lost 6 bases, with 12 bases spanning the gap. The CDR3 nucleotides are TGTGCCAGCAGTGAATCTCTAGTAAATCCCGGGGAGCTGTTTTTT. This translates into CASSESLVNPGELFF.

CDR3 nucleotide sequence: TGTGCCAGCAGCTTAGCCTCGGGACTAGCGTACGAGCAGTACTTC. Translated: CASSLASGLAYEQYF. The chain has TRBV7-8 and TRBJ2-7; 10 bases agree with TRBD2. V lost 0 bases to trimming and J lost 4 bases; unmatched junction nucleotides: 3. This CDR3 comprises 15 residues. From germline, CDR1 is SGHVS and CDR2 FQNEAQ.

The chain recombines TRBV6-5 with TRBJ2-3; 14 positions match TRBD2. Germline V lookup: CDR1 MNHEY, CDR2 SVGAGI. The CDR3 consists of 15 residues. With V trimmed by 1 base and J by 6 bases, 0 bases remained unmatched. The CDR3 bases are TGTGCCAGCAGTTACTGGACTAGCGGGAGGGATACGCAGTATTTT. Translation gives CASSYWTSGRDTQYF.

The V and J genes are TRBV7-2 and TRBJ2-1, with 13 bases fitting TRBD2. The V and J ends lost 6 bases and 6 bases, in that order; junction bases with no gene match: 8. The CDR3 covers 16 residues. Germline assignment: CDR1 SGHTA and CDR2 FQGNSA. The CDR3 DNA is TGTGCCAGCAGTCGAAGACTAGCGGGAGGATTCAATGAGCAGTTCTTC. Translated: CASSRRLAGGFNEQFF.

The rearrangement joins TRBV6-7 to TRBJ2-2; D ambiguous. TRBV6-7 is filed as an ORF, its function uncertain. The CDR3 length is 18 residues. V shed 5 bases and J shed 3 bases, with 22 bases lying between them. The CDR3 reads CASSDTYVGEVDTGELFF. CDR3 in DNA: TGTGCCAGCAGTGATACGTACGTAGGAGAAGTCGACACCGGGGAGCTGTTTTTT.

The rearrangement links TRBV30 to TRBJ1-1, with 9 bases identical to TRBD1. V lost 4 bases to trimming and J lost 4 bases; unmatched junction nucleotides: 4. This CDR3 has 13 residues. Per germline, CDR1 GTSNPN and CDR2 SVGIG (reference sequence). CDR3 in DNA: TGTGCCTGGACTCTGACAGGGGGCACTGAAGCTTTCTTT. The encoded protein is CAWTLTGGTEAFF.

V and J are TRBV2 and TRBJ2-5; 7 bases fit TRBD1. The last part of the DNA fits TRBJ2-7 better; the J call may be wrong. The CDR3 sequence is 14 residues long. Germline CDR1 is SNHLY and CDR2 is FYNNEI. Here the CDR3 reads CASTKDRHSYEQYF. CDR3 DNA: TGTGCCAGCACCAAGGACAGGCACTCCTACGAGCAGTACTTC.

The chain uses TRBV6-1 and TRBJ2-7, with TRBD1 matching over 9 bases. CDR1 and CDR2 from the germline V gene are MNHNS and SASEGT. Trimming removed 6 bases from V and 4 bases from J; junction bases left unmatched: 10. This CDR3 comprises 15 residues. DNA for the CDR3: TGTGCCAGCAGAGACCCGGGACAGGGCAGTTACGAGCAGTACTTC. This encodes CASRDPGQGSYEQYF.

The chain combines TRBV5-1 with TRBJ1-1, with TRBD1 as a possible D gene (6 bases). There are 16 residues in the CDR3. CDR1 SGHRS and CDR2 YFSETQ come from the germline V gene. Trimming shortened V by 1 base and J by 0 bases, and 13 bases separated the two germline ends. CDR3 DNA sequence: TGCGCCAGCAGCTTGATAGGGGGAACCATGAACACTGAAGCTTTCTTT. Protein sequence: CASSLIGGTMNTEAFF.

This chain uses TRBV28 with TRBJ2-2, with 7 nucleotides matching TRBD2. Trimming cost V 5 bases and J 7 bases; bases outside gene matches: 1. This CDR3 is built from 12 residues. CDR1 is MDHEN and CDR2 is SYDVKM in the germline V gene. The chain's CDR3 is CASSGGVGELFF. The CDR3 DNA reads TGTGCCAGCAGTGGGGGGGTCGGGGAGCTGTTTTTT.

The chain has TRBV18 and TRBJ1-1; no clear D gene. The V end was cut by 0 bases, the J end by 1 base, with 9 bases between. CDR1 is KGHSH and CDR2 is LQKENI in the germline V gene. The CDR3 runs 15 residues. Here the CDR3 DNA reads TGTGCCAGCTCACCACCTTCAGGATCGAACACTGAAGCTTTCTTT. Its protein product is CASSPPSGSNTEAFF.

This sequence joins TRBV7-9 and TRBJ1-6; D not resolved. This CDR3 has 14 amino acids. Trimming removed 4 bases at V and 10 bases at J, with 14 bases between. The germline CDR1 and CDR2 sequences are SEHNR and FQNEAQ (reference sequence). In DNA form, the CDR3 reads TGTGCCAGCAGCTCGGGGAATGGAGTGTCACCCCTCCACTTT. Translating gives CASSSGNGVSPLHF.

The chain links TRBV5-1 to TRBJ1-1; the D gene is possibly TRBD1 (6 bases). The V end lost 2 bases, the J end lost 6 bases, and 14 bases lay between the germline ends. The CDR3 sequence is 14 residues long. Germline loops: CDR1 SGHRS, CDR2 YFSETQ. The CDR3 protein is CASSFAGEGAEAFF. As DNA, the CDR3 is TGCGCCAGCAGCTTCGCTGGCGAGGGGGCTGAAGCTTTCTTT.

The chain joins TRBV5-4 to TRBJ1-2, with 10 bases that match TRBD1. Germline loops: CDR1 SGHNT, CDR2 YYREEE (reference sequence). After removal of 3 bases from V and 8 bases from J, the junction contained 7 bases not matched to a gene. The CDR3 covers 14 residues. The CDR3 protein is CASSWDRGSVGYTF. CDR3 nucleotides: TGTGCCAGCAGCTGGGACAGGGGATCTGTGGGCTACACCTTC.

The chain employs TRBV5-6 and TRBJ1-2; 8 nucleotides align to TRBD1. The ends lost 3 bases at V and 8 bases at J; junction bases unmatched: 9. CDR1 and CDR2 from the germline V gene are SGHDT and YYEEEE. This CDR3 contains 14 residues. The CDR3: CASSSDRGVGGYTF. The CDR3 DNA reads TGTGCCAGCAGCTCTGACAGGGGAGTAGGAGGCTACACCTTC.

The J gene is TRBJ1-4, the V gene TRBV18, with 7 bases fitting TRBD1. The V segment lost 6 bases and the J segment 5 bases; nucleotides outside the gene matches: 6. Germline values: CDR1 KGHSH, CDR2 LQKENI. The CDR3 spans 14 residues. The CDR3: CASSQKGQNEKLFF. In DNA form, the CDR3 reads TGTGCCAGCTCGCAGAAGGGACAGAATGAAAAACTGTTTTTT.

V gene TRBV28 combines with J gene TRBJ2-7; D is ambiguous. Looked up from germline, CDR1 is MDHEN and CDR2 is SYDVKM. The CDR3 consists of 12 residues. V gave up 3 bases and J gave up 3 bases, with 6 bases separating them. CDR3 sequence: CASSLSRYEQYF. The DNA of the CDR3 is TGTGCCAGCAGTTTGTCCCGCTACGAGCAGTACTTC. Complete variable domain (other parts from reference TRBV28 and TRBJ2-7): DVKVTQSSRYLVKRTGEKVFLECVQDMDHENMFWYRQDPGLGLRLIYFSYDVKMKEKGDIPEGYSVSREKKERFSLILESASTNQTSMYLCASSLSRYEQYFGPGTRLTVT.

This chain links TRBV5-5 with TRBJ2-7; maybe TRBD2 (7 bases). Germline CDR1 is SGHKS and CDR2 is YYEKEE (reference sequence). V shed 5 bases and J shed 3 bases, with 18 bases lying between them. CDR3 length: 15 residues. The CDR3 nucleotides are TGTGCCAGCAGAGAGGGGGGGACGGGATACTACGAGCAGTACTTC. Protein sequence: CASREGGTGYYEQYF.

The chain is built from TRBV6-6 and TRBJ2-3; D is undetermined. This CDR3 is built from 13 residues. The germline gives CDR1 MNHNY, CDR2 SVGAGI (reference sequence). V lost 5 bases to trimming and J lost 6 bases, with 12 bases between them. CDR3 DNA sequence: TGTGCCAGCAGTCCGAGCTCTCGGGATACGCAGTATTTT. Its protein product is CASSPSSRDTQYF.

The chain has TRBV5-1 and TRBJ1-5; D ambiguous. The CDR3 spans 15 residues. Germline CDR1 is SGHRS and CDR2 is YFSETQ. Deletions cut 2 bases from V and 2 bases from J, with 11 bases between. CDR3 in amino acids: CASSFLPGGNQPQHF. The CDR3 DNA reads as TGCGCCAGCAGCTTCCTCCCAGGTGGCAATCAGCCCCAGCATTTT.

About this clone: The same CDR3 arises from other DNA sequences in this sample as well. V usage is TRBV5-1 and J usage is TRBJ1-1; D is unclear. The CDR3 is 13 residues long. V lost 2 bases, J lost 5 bases, and 10 bases lay in between. Germline CDR1 reads SGHRS; CDR2 reads YFSETQ. In DNA, the CDR3 is TGCGCCAGCAGCTTTCTGATAGATACTGAAGCTTTCTTT. It yields the protein CASSFLIDTEAFF.

The V call is TRBV5-1, the J call TRBJ1-5; D is perhaps TRBD1 (5 bases). CDR1 is SGHRS and CDR2 is YFSETQ in the germline V gene. This CDR3 spans 16 amino acids. V was shortened by 0 bases and J by 6 bases, with 16 bases between the two germline ends. The CDR3 DNA reads TGCGCCAGCAGCTTGGACGGACATATTTCAGGTCAGCCCCAGCATTTT. This translates into CASSLDGHISGQPQHF. The full variable domain, in which reference TRBV5-1 and TRBJ1-5 provide the parts outside the CDR3, is KAGVTQTPRYLIKTRGQQVTLSCSPISGHRSVSWYQQTPGQGLQFLFEYFSETQRNKGNFPGRFSGRQFSNSRSEMNVSTLELGDSALYLCASSLDGHISGQPQHFGDGTRLSIL.

The chain carries TRBV4-2 and TRBJ2-3, with TRBD2 as a possible D gene (5 bases). Germline lookup yields CDR1 LGHNA and CDR2 YNFKEQ. V shed 0 bases and J shed 2 bases, with 15 bases lying between them. This CDR3 region has 17 residues. CDR3 nucleotides: TGTGCCAGCAGCCAAGATTATATTAGAGCGGACACAGATACGCAGTATTTT. It specifies CASSQDYIRADTDTQYF.

J is TRBJ1-1 and V is TRBV9; 7 bases fit TRBD1. With V trimmed by 6 bases and J by 0 bases, 8 bases remained unmatched. Germline lookup yields CDR1 SGDLS and CDR2 YYNGEE. The CDR3 has 15 amino acids. Here the CDR3 reads CASTLLGQMNTEAFF. The CDR3 DNA follows: TGTGCCAGCACCCTTCTGGGACAGATGAACACTGAAGCTTTCTTT.